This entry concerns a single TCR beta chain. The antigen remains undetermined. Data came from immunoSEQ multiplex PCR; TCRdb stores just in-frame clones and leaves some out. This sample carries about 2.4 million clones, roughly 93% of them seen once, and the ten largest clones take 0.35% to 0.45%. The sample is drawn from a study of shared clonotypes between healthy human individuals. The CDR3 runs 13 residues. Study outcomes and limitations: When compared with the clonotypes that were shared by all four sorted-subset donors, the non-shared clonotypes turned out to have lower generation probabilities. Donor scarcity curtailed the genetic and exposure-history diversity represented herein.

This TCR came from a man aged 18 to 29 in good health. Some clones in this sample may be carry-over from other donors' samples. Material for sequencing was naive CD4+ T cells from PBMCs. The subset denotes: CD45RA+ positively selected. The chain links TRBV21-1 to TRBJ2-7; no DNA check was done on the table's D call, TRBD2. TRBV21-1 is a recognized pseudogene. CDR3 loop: CASSSGTSNEQYF. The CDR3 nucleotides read TGTGCCAGCAGCTCTGGGACTAGTAATGAGCAGTACTTC.